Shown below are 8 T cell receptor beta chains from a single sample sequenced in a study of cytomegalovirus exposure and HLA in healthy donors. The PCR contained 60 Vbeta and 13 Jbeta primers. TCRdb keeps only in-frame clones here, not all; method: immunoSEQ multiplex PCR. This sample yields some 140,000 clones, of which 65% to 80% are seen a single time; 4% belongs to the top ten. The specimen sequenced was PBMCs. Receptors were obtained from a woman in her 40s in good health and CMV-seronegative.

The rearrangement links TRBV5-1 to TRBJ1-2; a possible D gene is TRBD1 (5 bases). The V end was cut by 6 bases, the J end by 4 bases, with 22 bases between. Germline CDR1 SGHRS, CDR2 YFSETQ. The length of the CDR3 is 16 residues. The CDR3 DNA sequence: TGCGCCAGCACCAAACTGGAGGGGAGGGGAACCTATGGCTACACCTTC. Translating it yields CASTKLEGRGTYGYTF.

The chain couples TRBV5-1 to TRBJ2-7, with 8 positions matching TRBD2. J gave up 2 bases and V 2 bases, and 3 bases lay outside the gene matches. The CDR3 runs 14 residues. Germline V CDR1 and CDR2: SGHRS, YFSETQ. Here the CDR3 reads CASSLVAGTYEQYF. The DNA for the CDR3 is TGCGCCAGCAGCTTAGTAGCGGGAACCTACGAGCAGTACTTC.

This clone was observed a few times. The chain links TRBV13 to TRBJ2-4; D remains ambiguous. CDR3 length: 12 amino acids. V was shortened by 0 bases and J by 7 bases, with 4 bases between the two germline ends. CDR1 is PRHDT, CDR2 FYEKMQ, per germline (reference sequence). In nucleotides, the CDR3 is TGTGCCAGCAGCTTAGGCCTCAACATTCAGTACTTC. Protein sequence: CASSLGLNIQYF.

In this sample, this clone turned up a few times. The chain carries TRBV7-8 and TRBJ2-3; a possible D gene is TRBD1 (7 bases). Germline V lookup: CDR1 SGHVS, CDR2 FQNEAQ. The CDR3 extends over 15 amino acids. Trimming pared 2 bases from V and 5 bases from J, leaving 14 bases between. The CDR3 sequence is CASSLTAGGIDTQYF. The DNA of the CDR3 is TGTGCCAGCAGCTTAACCGCAGGGGGGATAGATACGCAGTATTTT. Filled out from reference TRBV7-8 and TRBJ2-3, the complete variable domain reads GAGVSQSPRYKVAKRGQDVALRCDPISGHVSLFWYQQALGQGPEFLTYFQNEAQLDKSGLPSDRFFAERPEGSVSTLKIQRTQQEDSAVYLCASSLTAGGIDTQYFGPGTRLTVL.

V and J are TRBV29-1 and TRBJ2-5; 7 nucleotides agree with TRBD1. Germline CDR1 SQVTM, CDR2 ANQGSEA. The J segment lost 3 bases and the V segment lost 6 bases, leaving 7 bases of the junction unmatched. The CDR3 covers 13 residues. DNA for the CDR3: TGCAGCGTCCTATCCGGGACAGAAGAGACCCAGTACTTC. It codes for CSVLSGTEETQYF.

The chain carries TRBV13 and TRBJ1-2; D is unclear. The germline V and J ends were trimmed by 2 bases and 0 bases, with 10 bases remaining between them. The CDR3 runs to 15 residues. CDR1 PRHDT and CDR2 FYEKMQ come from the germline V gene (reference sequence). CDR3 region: CASSLWTSPNYGYTF. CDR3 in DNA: TGTGCCAGCAGCTTATGGACTTCCCCTAACTATGGCTACACCTTC. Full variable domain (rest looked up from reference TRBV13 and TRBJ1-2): AAGVIQSPRHLIKEKRETATLKCYPIPRHDTVYWYQQGPGQDPQFLISFYEKMQSDKGSIPDRFSAQQFSDYHSELNMSSLELGDSALYFCASSLWTSPNYGYTFGSGTRLTVV.

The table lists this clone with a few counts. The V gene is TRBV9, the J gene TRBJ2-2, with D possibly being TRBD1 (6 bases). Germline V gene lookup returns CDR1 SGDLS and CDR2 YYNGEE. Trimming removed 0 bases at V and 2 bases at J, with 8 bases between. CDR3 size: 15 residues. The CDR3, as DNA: TGTGCCAGCAGCGTAGAGGGGGTTAACACCGGGGAGCTGTTTTTT. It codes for CASSVEGVNTGELFF.

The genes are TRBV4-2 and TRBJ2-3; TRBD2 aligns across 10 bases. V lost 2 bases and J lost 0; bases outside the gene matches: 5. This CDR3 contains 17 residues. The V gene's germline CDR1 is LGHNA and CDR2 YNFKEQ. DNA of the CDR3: TGTGCCAGCAGCCAACGGACTAGCGGATCTAGCACAGATACGCAGTATTTT. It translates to CASSQRTSGSSTDTQYF.